Listed below are T cell receptor beta chains from one sample, sequenced in a study of radiation and T cells in renal cell carcinoma. Generated by immunoSEQ multiplex PCR, the TCRdb table keeps only in-frame clones and is missing some. The repertoire consists of some 130,000 clones, with more than 70% occurring once and the leading ten covering 5% to 6.5%. This specimen consisted of blood, obtained from a patient whose treatment included radiotherapy and nephrectomy. The origin of the receptors is a woman in her seventies with renal cell carcinoma. The CDR3 runs from the conserved cysteine through the conserved F or W. D genes are given only for firm matches. Clone size is shown for a subset of rows, as once, few, many or a class of expanded clone.

TRBV27	.	.	TRBJ1-2	CASSPSRFNYGYTF	TGTGCCAGCAGTCCTTCGAGGTTTAACTATGGCTACACCTTC
TRBV7-2	TRBD2	.	TRBJ2-3	CASSLTSGGTDTQYF	TGTGCCAGCAGCTTGACTAGCGGGGGCACAGATACGCAGTATTTT
TRBV19	.	once	TRBJ2-1	CASTPRAAYNEQFF	TGTGCCAGTACCCCCCGGGCAGCCTACAATGAGCAGTTCTTC
TRBV7-9	.	.	TRBJ1-4	CASSLAAVNEKLFF	TGTGCCAGCAGCTTAGCGGCCGTGAATGAAAAACTGTTTTTT
TRBV7-2	TRBD2	.	TRBJ2-2	CASSLDGGETGELFF	TGTGCCAGCAGCCTGGACGGGGGGGAGACCGGGGAGCTGTTTTTT
TRBV29-1	.	.	TRBJ2-4	CSVEVRIGNIQYF	TGCAGCGTTGAGGTACGGATAGGAAACATTCAGTACTTC
TRBV7-6	.	.	TRBJ1-1	CASSSDINTEAFF	TGTGCCAGCAGCTCAGACATTAACACTGAAGCTTTCTTT
TRBV7-6	.	.	TRBJ2-3	CASSLAPASTDTQYF	TGTGCCAGCAGCTTAGCTCCCGCTAGCACAGATACGCAGTATTTT
TRBV21-1	.	.	TRBJ1-1	CASSKVAGRGNTEAFF	TGTGCCAGCAGCAAAGTCGCGGGCCGGGGGAACACTGAAGCTTTCTTT
TRBV2	TRBD1	.	TRBJ2-1	CASRGTAYNEQFF	TGTGCCAGCAGGGGGACAGCCTACAATGAGCAGTTCTTC
TRBV19	.	.	TRBJ2-5	CASSMSEWETQYF	TGTGCCAGTAGTATGTCAGAATGGGAGACCCAGTACTTC
TRBV19	.	few	TRBJ1-5	CASSIGGNSNQPQHF	TGTGCCAGTAGTATTGGGGGGAATAGCAATCAGCCCCAGCATTTT
TRBV12-5	TRBD2	.	TRBJ2-1	CASGLVRLAGATFSYNEQFF	TGTGCTAGTGGTTTGGTAAGACTAGCGGGGGCCACTTTCTCCTACAATGAGCAGTTCTTC
TRBV5-1	.	once	TRBJ2-5	CASSYLAGAYQETQYF	TGCGCCAGCAGCTATTTGGCAGGGGCCTACCAAGAGACCCAGTACTTC
TRBV6-1	TRBD1	few	TRBJ1-6	CASSPGQGPLHF	TGTGCCAGCAGCCCGGGACAGGGTCCCCTCCACTTT
TRBV19	TRBD2	.	TRBJ2-7	CASSMEGIAGDYYEQYF	TGTGCCAGTAGTATGGAGGGGATAGCGGGGGATTACTACGAGCAGTACTTC
TRBV9	.	.	TRBJ2-3	CASSPGLRDPTDTQYF	TGTGCCAGCAGCCCGGGACTCCGAGACCCCACAGATACGCAGTATTTT
TRBV6-4	TRBD1	once	TRBJ2-7	CASKLTGVGQYF	TGTGCCAGCAAACTTACAGGGGTCGGGCAGTACTTC
TRBV18	TRBD1	.	TRBJ2-3	CASSPPGTGVDTQYF	TGTGCCAGCTCACCTCCCGGGACAGGGGTCGATACGCAGTATTTT
TRBV2	.	few	TRBJ1-4	CASSEGKSTNEKLFF	TGTGCCAGCAGTGAAGGGAAGTCAACTAATGAAAAACTGTTTTTT
TRBV7-3	.	.	TRBJ1-4	CASSLFRPGPNEKLFF	TGTGCCAGCAGCTTATTCCGGCCAGGTCCTAATGAAAAACTGTTTTTT
TRBV6-1	.	.	TRBJ1-2	CASSEGNGYTF	TGTGCCAGCAGTGAGGGTAATGGCTACACCTTC
TRBV5-4	TRBD2	.	TRBJ2-1	CASSRSGGAYNEQFF	TGTGCCAGCAGCCGAAGCGGGGGGGCCTACAATGAGCAGTTCTTC
TRBV7-3	.	.	TRBJ2-2	CASSLTSQITGELFF	TGTGCCAGCAGCTTAACGTCGCAAATCACCGGGGAGCTGTTTTTT
TRBV5-1	.	.	TRBJ2-6	CASFGTLSSGANVLTF	TGCGCCAGCTTCGGGACGTTGAGCTCTGGGGCCAACGTCCTGACTTTC
TRBV6-1	TRBD2	.	TRBJ2-2	CASRTGLVGTGELFF	TGTGCCAGCAGAACCGGACTAGTCGGCACCGGGGAGCTGTTTTTT
TRBV18	TRBD2	.	TRBJ2-3	CASSPLPATSGDTQYF	TGTGCCAGCTCACCACTTCCTGCGACTAGCGGAGATACGCAGTATTTT
TRBV30	.	.	TRBJ1-5	CAWSPPDRDQPQHF	TGTGCCTGGAGTCCCCCGGACAGAGATCAGCCCCAGCATTTT
TRBV6-1	.	.	TRBJ1-4	CASRAVGDEKLFF	TGTGCCAGCAGGGCGGTGGGGGATGAAAAACTGTTTTTT
TRBV5-4	.	.	TRBJ2-7	CASSLWGGAYEQYF	TGTGCCAGCAGCTTGTGGGGCGGAGCCTACGAGCAGTACTTC
TRBV30	.	.	TRBJ1-3	CAWRQRSGNTIYF	TGTGCCTGGAGACAGCGCTCTGGAAACACCATATATTTT
TRBV6-5	.	.	TRBJ1-2	CASSSAVEYGYTF	TGTGCCAGCAGCTCCGCAGTGGAATATGGCTACACCTTC
TRBV19	TRBD1	once	TRBJ1-5	CASSDRGQAQPQHF	TGTGCCAGTAGTGACAGGGGTCAAGCTCAGCCCCAGCATTTT
TRBV6-5	.	.	TRBJ1-4	CASRPPSATNEKLFF	TGTGCCAGCAGGCCCCCCAGTGCAACTAATGAAAAACTGTTTTTT
TRBV6-4	.	.	TRBJ2-7	CASNEGPTEQYF	TGTGCCAGCAATGAGGGGCCTACCGAGCAGTACTTC
TRBV9	.	.	TRBJ1-2	CASSVTEYVSGYTF	TGTGCCAGCAGCGTGACGGAGTACGTTTCAGGCTACACCTTC
TRBV6-5	TRBD1	.	TRBJ2-7	CASSSDRGYEQYF	TGTGCCAGCAGTTCAGACAGGGGGTACGAGCAGTACTTC
TRBV25-1	.	.	TRBJ2-7	CASSEVGRGSSYEQYF	TGTGCCAGCAGTGAAGTCGGACGGGGCAGCTCCTACGAGCAGTACTTC
TRBV15	TRBD1	.	TRBJ1-6	CATSRDWSGQGGSPLHF	TGTGCCACCAGCAGAGACTGGTCGGGACAGGGCGGTTCACCCCTCCACTTT
TRBV7-9	.	.	TRBJ1-6	CASSLQDRSPLHF	TGTGCCAGCAGCTTACAGGACCGCTCACCCCTCCACTTT
TRBV11-2	.	.	TRBJ2-5	CASSLATGSRETQYF	TGTGCCAGCAGCTTAGCCACAGGGTCCAGGGAGACCCAGTACTTC
TRBV5-1	.	.	TRBJ2-5	CASWDSQRLTQETQYF	TGCGCCAGCTGGGACTCCCAACGGTTGACGCAAGAGACCCAGTACTTC
TRBV7-3	.	.	TRBJ2-3	CASSLKGADTQYF	TGTGCCAGCAGCTTAAAGGGGGCAGATACGCAGTATTTT
TRBV9	.	once	TRBJ1-1	CASSVAGGAGRTEAFF	TGTGCCAGCAGCGTAGCTGGCGGGGCTGGTAGAACTGAAGCTTTCTTT
TRBV29-1	.	.	TRBJ1-1	CSVERDENTEAFF	TGCAGCGTTGAAAGGGACGAGAACACTGAAGCTTTCTTT
TRBV4-2	TRBD2	.	TRBJ2-3	CASSQDQLAGGREYF	TGTGCCAGCAGCCAAGATCAACTAGCGGGGGGAAGGGAGTATTTT
TRBV6-5	.	.	TRBJ1-5	CASSSIGGRGQPQHF	TGTGCCAGCAGTTCGATTGGAGGGAGGGGGCAGCCCCAGCATTTT
TRBV7-2	TRBD2	.	TRBJ2-2	CASSLGLALNTGELFF	TGTGCCAGCAGCTTGGGACTAGCATTGAACACCGGGGAGCTGTTTTTT